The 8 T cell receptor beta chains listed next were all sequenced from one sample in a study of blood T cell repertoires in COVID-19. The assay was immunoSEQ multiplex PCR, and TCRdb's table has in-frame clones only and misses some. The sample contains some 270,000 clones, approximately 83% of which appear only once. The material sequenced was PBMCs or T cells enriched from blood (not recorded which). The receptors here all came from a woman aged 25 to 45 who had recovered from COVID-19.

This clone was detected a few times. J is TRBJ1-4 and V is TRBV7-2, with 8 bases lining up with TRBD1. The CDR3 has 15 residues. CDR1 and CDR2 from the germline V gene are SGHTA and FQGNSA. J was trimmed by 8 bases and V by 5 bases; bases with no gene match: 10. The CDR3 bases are TGTGCCAGCAGCCCAATCTCAGGGGGCAGAGAAAAACTGTTTTTT. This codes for CASSPISGGREKLFF.

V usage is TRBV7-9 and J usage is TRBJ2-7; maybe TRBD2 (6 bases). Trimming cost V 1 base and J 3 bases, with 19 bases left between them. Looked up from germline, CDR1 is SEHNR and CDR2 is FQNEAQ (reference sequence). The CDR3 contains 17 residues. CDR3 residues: CASSLGLRGTSSYEQYF. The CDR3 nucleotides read TGTGCCAGCAGCTTAGGTCTACGCGGAACTAGCAGCTACGAGCAGTACTTC. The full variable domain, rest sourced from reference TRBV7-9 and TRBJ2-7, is DTGVSQNPRHKITKRGQNVTFRCDPISEHNRLYWYRQTLGQGPEFLTYFQNEAQLEKSRLLSDRFSAERPKGSFSTLEIQRTEQGDSAMYLCASSLGLRGTSSYEQYFGPGTRLTVT.

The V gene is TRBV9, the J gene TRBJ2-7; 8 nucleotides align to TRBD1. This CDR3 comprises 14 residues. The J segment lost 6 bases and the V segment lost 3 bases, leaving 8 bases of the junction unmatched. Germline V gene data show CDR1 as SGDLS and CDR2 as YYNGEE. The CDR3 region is CASSEGQGVSEQYF. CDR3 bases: TGTGCCAGCAGCGAAGGACAGGGTGTCTCCGAGCAGTACTTC. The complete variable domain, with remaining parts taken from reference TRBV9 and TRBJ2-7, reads DSGVTQTPKHLITATGQRVTLRCSPRSGDLSVYWYQQSLDQGLQFLIQYYNGEERAKGNILERFSAQQFPDLHSELNLSSLELGDSALYFCASSEGQGVSEQYFGPGTRLTVT.

The CDR3 nucleotides are TGTGCCAGCGGGAGGGTAGATACGCAGTATTTT. Its protein is CASGRVDTQYF. This rearrangement joins TRBV19 to TRBJ2-3, with 8 bases lining up with TRBD2. The CDR3 sequence is 11 residues long. CDR1 LNHDA and CDR2 SQIVND come from the germline V gene (reference sequence). The V and J ends lost 9 bases and 5 bases, in that order; junction bases with no gene match: 1.

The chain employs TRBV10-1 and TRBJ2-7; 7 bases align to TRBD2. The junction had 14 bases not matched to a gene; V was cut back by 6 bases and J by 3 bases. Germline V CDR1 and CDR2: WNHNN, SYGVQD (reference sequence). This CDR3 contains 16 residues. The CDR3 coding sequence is TGCGCCAGCAGCGACCAAATTGCGGGAGAGGTCTACGAGCAGTACTTC. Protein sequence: CASSDQIAGEVYEQYF.

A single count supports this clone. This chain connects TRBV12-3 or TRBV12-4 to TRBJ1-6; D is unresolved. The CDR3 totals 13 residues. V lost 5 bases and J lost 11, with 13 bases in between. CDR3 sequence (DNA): TGTGCCAGCAGTCGAGGCCCTCAGACACCCCTCCACTTT. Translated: CASSRGPQTPLHF.

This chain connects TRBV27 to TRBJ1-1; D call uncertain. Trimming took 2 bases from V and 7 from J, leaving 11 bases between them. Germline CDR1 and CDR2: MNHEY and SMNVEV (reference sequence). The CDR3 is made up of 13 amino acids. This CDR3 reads CASSLIGVGEAFF. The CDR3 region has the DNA TGTGCCAGCAGTTTAATCGGGGTAGGTGAAGCTTTCTTT.

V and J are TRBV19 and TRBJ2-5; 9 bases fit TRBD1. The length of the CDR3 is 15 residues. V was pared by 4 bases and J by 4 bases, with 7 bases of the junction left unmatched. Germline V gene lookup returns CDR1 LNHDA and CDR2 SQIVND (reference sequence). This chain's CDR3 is CASSTRDRVRETQYF. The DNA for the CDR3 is TGTGCCAGTAGTACCCGGGACAGGGTTCGAGAGACCCAGTACTTC.